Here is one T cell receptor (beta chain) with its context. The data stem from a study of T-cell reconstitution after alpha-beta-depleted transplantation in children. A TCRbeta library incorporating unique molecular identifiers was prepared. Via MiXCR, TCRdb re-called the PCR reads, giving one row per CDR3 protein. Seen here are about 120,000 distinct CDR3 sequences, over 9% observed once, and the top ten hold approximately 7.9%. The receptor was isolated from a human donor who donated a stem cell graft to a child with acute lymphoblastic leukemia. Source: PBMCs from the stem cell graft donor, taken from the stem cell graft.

The CDR3 nucleotides read TGTGCCACCAGTGATTCTGGACTAGCGGGAGGGGTAGATACGCAGTATTTT. It specifies CATSDSGLAGGVDTQYF. The V gene is TRBV24-1, the J gene TRBJ2-3; TRBD2 agrees at 15 bases. CDR1 and CDR2 from the germline V gene are KGHDR and SFDVKD. V lost 2 bases, J lost 5 bases, and 4 bases stayed unmatched. The CDR3 runs 17 residues.